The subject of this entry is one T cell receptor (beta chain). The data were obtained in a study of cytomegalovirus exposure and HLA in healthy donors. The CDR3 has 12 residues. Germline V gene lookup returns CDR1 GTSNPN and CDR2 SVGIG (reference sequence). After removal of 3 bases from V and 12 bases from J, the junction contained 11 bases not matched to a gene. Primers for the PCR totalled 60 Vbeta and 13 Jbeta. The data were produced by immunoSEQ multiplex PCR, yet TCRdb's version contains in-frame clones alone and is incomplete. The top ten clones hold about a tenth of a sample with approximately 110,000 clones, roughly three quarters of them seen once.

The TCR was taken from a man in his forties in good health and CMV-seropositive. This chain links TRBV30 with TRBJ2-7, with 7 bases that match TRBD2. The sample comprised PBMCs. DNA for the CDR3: TGTGCCTGGAGGATGGGAGGGCATTATATGTACTTC. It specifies CAWRMGGHYMYF.